The entry below describes one TCR beta chain. This record belongs to a study of OX40 agonist ivuxolimab in advanced cancers. Trimming at V came to 5 bases and at J to 2 bases, leaving 4 bases not matched to a gene. This CDR3 spans 14 amino acids. Germline-derived CDR1 and CDR2 are SNHLY and FYNNEI. Profiling relied on immunoSEQ multiplex PCR, and the TCRdb table lists in-frame clones only, not all of them. The data contain some 22,000 clones, approximately 77% of them singletons. The V call is TRBV2, the J call TRBJ2-5; 8 positions match TRBD1. Sequenced material: CD4+ or CD8+ T cells sorted from blood, taken in a trial of the OX40 agonist ivuxolimab. This TCR derives from an adult with an advanced solid tumor such as melanoma, head and neck, liver or kidney cancer. CDR3 in DNA: TGTGCCAGCAGTCACGACAGGGGACAAGAGACCCAGTACTTC. It yields the protein CASSHDRGQETQYF.